This T cell receptor beta chain was sequenced in a study of blood T cells in healthy people across ages. The study's findings and limits: Estimates based on one million T cells were treated as lower bounds. Correlation between TCR beta diversity and naive T cell percentage was strong.

In its sample, this clonotype was seen a few times. Its antigen is not known. A J-beta primer mix and a sample-barcoded 5' primer were used in a second PCR of roughly 7 to 12 cycles. Every sample produced at least 2.5 million CDR3-containing paired-end reads. MiXCR, applied by TCRdb to the 5' RACE reads, yields one record per CDR3 protein. The sample carries hundreds of thousands of distinct CDR3 sequences, roughly 44% recorded once. The clonotype originates from a man in his fifties or sixties in good health. Sequencing was performed on blood.

In DNA form, the CDR3 reads TGTGCCAGCAGTCATTCGGGGGCAGAGACCCAGTACTTC. It specifies CASSHSGAETQYF. The V call is TRBV25-1, the J call TRBJ2-5; D is tentatively TRBD1 or TRBD2 (6 bases each). The CDR3 is 13 amino acids. V was trimmed by 5 bases and J by 4 bases, leaving 11 bases between them. Germline CDR1 reads MGHDK; CDR2 reads SYGVNS.